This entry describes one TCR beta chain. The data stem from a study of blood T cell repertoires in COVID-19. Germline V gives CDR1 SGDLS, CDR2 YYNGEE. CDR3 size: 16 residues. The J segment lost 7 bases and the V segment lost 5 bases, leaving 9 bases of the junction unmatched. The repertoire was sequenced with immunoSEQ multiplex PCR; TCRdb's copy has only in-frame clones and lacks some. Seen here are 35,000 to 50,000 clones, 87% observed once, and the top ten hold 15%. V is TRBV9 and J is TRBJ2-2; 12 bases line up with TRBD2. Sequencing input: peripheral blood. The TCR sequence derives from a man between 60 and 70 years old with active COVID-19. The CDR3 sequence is CASSETSGGSYGELFF. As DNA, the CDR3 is TGTGCCAGCAGTGAGACTAGCGGGGGATCTTACGGGGAGCTGTTTTTT.